The TCR beta chain under discussion was sequenced for a study of T-cell reconstitution after alpha-beta-depleted transplantation in children. The V end was cut by 2 bases, the J end by 4 bases, with 15 bases between. This CDR3 has 15 residues. The germline gives CDR1 SGHRS, CDR2 YFSETQ. This clonotype was detected only a few times. The antigen is undetermined. Findings and limits, study-wide: Some patients owed their high day-60 TCRbeta diversity to surviving recipient T cells and thymic progenitors. T-cell counts and diversity at one year following transplant were attributed mainly to newly produced T cells.

For TCRbeta, the library was prepared with unique molecular identifiers. One entry per CDR3 protein results from TCRdb running MiXCR on the PCR reads. The profile shows about 300,000 distinct CDR3 sequences, over 7% of them singletons. V is TRBV5-1 and J is TRBJ1-2, with D possibly being TRBD1 (6 bases). The clonotype originates from a female patient aged 2 to 10 who had a stem cell transplant for Fanconi anemia, so the T cells may come from the graft donor. The starting material was peripheral blood, obtained 360 days after TCRalphabeta/CD19-depleted stem cell transplant. CDR3 in amino acids: CASSLRTAISYGYTF. The CDR3 region has the DNA TGCGCCAGCAGCTTACGGACAGCCATCTCCTATGGCTACACCTTC.